These T cell receptor beta chains were read from a single sample in a study of Ad26.COV2.S vaccination and SARS-CoV-2 variants. Clones were read by immunoSEQ multiplex PCR, and TCRdb kept only the in-frame ones, dropping some. The sample lists 350,000 to 500,000 clones, approximately 90% occurring once. Sequencing used peripheral blood, obtained in a trial of Ad26.COV2.S vaccine versus placebo. Receptors originate from a person between 18 and 59 years old who received the Ad26.COV2.S COVID-19 vaccine or a placebo. CDR3s include the opening cysteine and the closing phenylalanine or tryptophan. Each record gives: J gene, CDR3 length, D gene, clone size, V gene, CDR3 protein, CDR3 DNA. A D gene is named only where the DNA matches it firmly. The size of a clone is reported for some rows only, either as once, few or many, or as a class for expanded clones.

TRBJ2-3 18 . . TRBV15 CATSGSLRYSPSTDTQYF TGTGCCACCAGCGGCTCTCTTCGTTATAGCCCTAGCACAGATACGCAGTATTTT
TRBJ2-7 16 . once TRBV6-4 CASSAAGTFSSYEQYF TGTGCCAGCAGTGCCGCCGGGACTTTTAGCTCCTACGAGCAGTACTTC
TRBJ2-7 14 . . TRBV7-2 CASSLGPGEDEQYF TGTGCCAGCAGCTTAGGACCAGGGGAGGACGAGCAGTACTTC
TRBJ1-4 15 . . TRBV2 CASRSHLVRNEKLFF TGTGCCAGCAGGTCTCATTTGGTACGGAATGAAAAACTGTTTTTT
TRBJ1-6 14 . few TRBV29-1 CSVKVGQDNSPLHF TGCAGCGTTAAAGTGGGTCAGGATAATTCACCCCTCCACTTT
TRBJ2-2 14 . . TRBV5-4 CASSFLTYTGELFF TGTGCCAGCAGCTTCCTCACTTACACCGGGGAGCTGTTTTTT
TRBJ1-3 15 . few TRBV6-6 CASNYGGFSGNTIYF TGTGCCAGCAATTACGGAGGTTTCTCTGGAAACACCATATATTTT
TRBJ2-1 18 . few TRBV4-3 CASSQDGGGASSYNEQFF TGCGCCAGCAGCCAAGATGGAGGAGGGGCTAGCTCCTACAATGAGCAGTTCTTC
TRBJ1-5 16 TRBD1 . TRBV7-9 CASSSGQGFGNQPQHF TGTGCCAGCAGCTCGGGACAGGGATTCGGCAATCAGCCCCAGCATTTT
TRBJ1-1 15 . . TRBV19 CASSPGTETNTEAFF TGTGCCAGTAGTCCCGGGACGGAGACGAACACTGAAGCTTTCTTT
TRBJ2-7 14 . . TRBV27 CASSDRIASYEQYF TGTGCCAGCAGTGACAGGATAGCCTCCTACGAGCAGTACTTC
TRBJ1-2 14 TRBD1 . TRBV7-9 CASSLTGGIYGYTF TGTGCCAGCAGTCTTACAGGGGGTATCTATGGCTACACCTTC
TRBJ2-7 11 . . TRBV7-2 CASSEHYEQYF TGTGCCAGCAGCGAACACTACGAGCAGTACTTC
TRBJ1-3 17 . . TRBV7-9 CASSSIIRESSGNTIYF TGTGCCAGCAGCTCGATAATAAGGGAATCCTCTGGAAACACCATATATTTT
TRBJ1-1 14 . . TRBV21-1 CASSWRRGDTEAFF TGTGCCAGCAGTTGGAGACGGGGGGACACTGAAGCTTTCTTT
TRBJ2-2 15 . . TRBV28 CASSFGSGYTGELFF TGTGCCAGCAGTTTCGGATCTGGGTACACCGGGGAGCTGTTTTTT
TRBJ2-2 16 TRBD1 . TRBV7-9 CASSFSDRGSTGELFF TGTGCCAGCAGCTTCTCGGACAGGGGTAGCACCGGGGAGCTGTTTTTT
TRBJ1-5 14 . . TRBV4-1 CASSQARGRQPQHF TGCGCCAGCAGCCAAGCCCGGGGACGTCAGCCCCAGCATTTT
TRBJ1-4 15 . . TRBV30 CAWSPQPATNEKLFF TGTGCCTGGAGCCCCCAACCGGCAACTAATGAAAAACTGTTTTTT
TRBJ1-2 15 . . TRBV5-4 CASSLTALNPQEGTF TGTGCCAGCAGCTTGACGGCCCTAAATCCCCAGGAGGGCACCTTC
TRBJ2-6 17 . . TRBV11-2 CASSLDKDASGANVLTF TGTGCCAGCAGCTTAGACAAAGACGCGTCTGGGGCCAACGTCCTGACTTTC
TRBJ2-7 13 . . TRBV15 CANVAASSYEQYF TGTGCCAACGTGGCGGCCAGCTCCTACGAGCAGTACTTC
TRBJ2-5 13 . once TRBV27 CASSFSGSVTQYF TGTGCCAGCAGTTTTTCGGGTTCGGTGACCCAGTACTTC
TRBJ2-3 12 . . TRBV7-2 CASSLKADTQYF TGTGCCAGCAGCTTAAAAGCGGATACGCAGTATTTT
TRBJ1-3 17 . . TRBV7-9 CASSPENRGGLGNTIYF TGTGCCAGCAGCCCTGAAAATCGTGGAGGTTTGGGAAACACCATATATTTT
TRBJ2-3 12 . once TRBV19 CASSIQGSTQYF TGTGCCAGTAGTATTCAGGGGAGTACGCAGTATTTT
TRBJ2-2 13 . few TRBV27 CASSGREGGELFF TGTGCCAGCAGTGGCAGGGAAGGCGGGGAGCTGTTTTTT
TRBJ2-5 14 TRBD1 . TRBV5-1 CASSMGQGRETQYF TGCGCCAGCAGCATGGGACAGGGGAGGGAGACCCAGTACTTC
TRBJ1-2 18 . . TRBV10-2 CASSESTRLFQGSYGYTF TGCGCCAGCAGTGAGTCGACCCGCCTATTCCAGGGTTCCTATGGCTACACCTTC
TRBJ2-7 16 . . TRBV11-2 CASSPQETAYSYEQYF TGTGCCAGCAGCCCGCAGGAGACAGCCTACTCCTACGAGCAGTACTTC
TRBJ1-2 16 . . TRBV3-1/TRBV3-2 CASSQDLSPRSRGYTF TGTGCCAGCAGCCAAGATTTGTCTCCGAGGTCACGGGGCTACACCTTC
TRBJ1-2 12 . few TRBV28 CASSTTGTGYTF TGTGCCAGCAGTACTACAGGGACTGGCTACACCTTC
TRBJ2-5 13 TRBD1 once TRBV6-5 CASRTGDGETQYF TGTGCCAGCCGGACAGGGGATGGAGAGACCCAGTACTTC
TRBJ1-2 14 TRBD1 . TRBV30 CAWNPPGQGYGYTF TGTGCCTGGAACCCCCCAGGACAGGGTTACGGCTACACCTTC
TRBJ1-2 14 TRBD1 many TRBV7-2 CASSSDRGGYGYTF TGTGCCAGCAGCTCAGACAGGGGGGGCTATGGCTACACCTTC
TRBJ2-3 15 . . TRBV5-1 CASSGVATPMDTQYF TGCGCCAGCAGCGGGGTAGCTACCCCAATGGATACGCAGTATTTT
TRBJ1-2 13 . once TRBV11-1 CASSLAGNYGYTF TGTGCCAGCAGCTTGGCGGGGAACTATGGCTACACCTTC
TRBJ1-2 16 TRBD1 . TRBV3-1/TRBV3-2 CASSQWTGAQFLGYTF TGTGCCAGCAGCCAATGGACAGGGGCTCAGTTTTTGGGCTACACCTTC
TRBJ2-7 13 . . TRBV4-1 CASSHKTGYEQYF TGCGCCAGCAGCCACAAGACAGGCTACGAGCAGTACTTC
TRBJ1-4 15 . once TRBV18 CASSLNSGEREKLFF TGTGCCAGCTCACTCAATTCAGGGGAGCGGGAAAAACTGTTTTTT
TRBJ2-1 17 TRBD2 . TRBV19 CASSIGLAGRSYNEQFF TGTGCCAGTAGTATAGGACTAGCGGGGCGCTCCTACAATGAGCAGTTCTTC
TRBJ2-3 14 TRBD2 . TRBV5-1 CASSPGGGADTQYF TGCGCCAGCAGCCCCGGTGGGGGGGCAGATACGCAGTATTTT
TRBJ2-1 18 TRBD1 . TRBV6-2/TRBV6-3 CASSYSFAGDRGGNEQFF TGTGCCAGCAGTTACTCGTTCGCTGGGGACAGGGGTGGCAATGAGCAGTTCTTC
TRBJ1-1 12 . . TRBV28 CASREVFTEAFF TGTGCCAGCAGAGAGGTTTTCACTGAAGCTTTCTTT
TRBJ1-2 16 TRBD1 . TRBV4-3 CASSPLPGQGDYGYTF TGCGCCAGCAGCCCGCTTCCGGGACAGGGCGACTATGGCTACACCTTC
TRBJ1-6 13 . . TRBV12-3/TRBV12-4 CASSLASISPLHF TGTGCCAGCAGTTTAGCCAGTATCTCGCCCCTCCACTTT
TRBJ2-2 15 . . TRBV11-2 CASSLRGQGTGELFF TGTGCCAGCAGCTTGCGGGGGCAGGGCACCGGGGAGCTGTTTTTT
TRBJ2-1 13 . once TRBV30 CAWSVRVNNEQFF TGTGCCTGGAGTGTACGAGTAAACAATGAGCAGTTCTTC
TRBJ2-3 15 TRBD2 . TRBV29-1 CSVEDAGGSTDTQYF TGCAGCGTTGAAGATGCGGGGGGTTCCACAGATACGCAGTATTTT
TRBJ2-6 13 . once TRBV18 CASSTSGANVLTF TGTGCCAGCTCAACCTCTGGGGCCAACGTCCTGACTTTC
TRBJ1-6 16 TRBD1 . TRBV9 CASSVDPGTGTSPLHF TGTGCCAGCAGCGTAGATCCCGGGACAGGGACCTCACCCCTCCACTTT